The present T cell receptor beta chain was sequenced within a study of blood T cell repertoires in COVID-19 (dated by TCRdb to about 2020). For context, the study as a whole: Samples covering the acute and convalescent phases of COVID-19 were provided by collaborators in the United States, Italy and Spain. The samples were drawn from the first 160 participants of the ongoing ImmuneRACE study and from 1,254 subjects provided by 6 global collaborators. The dataset comprised deeply sampled blood TCRbeta repertoires from subjects exposed to, actively infected with, or recovered from COVID-19. Sample metadata almost always included a de-identified subject ID, COVID-19 status, age in years and sex. The material from the prospective study consisted of cDNA or gDNA derived from T cells, B-cell-depleted T cells, or PBMCs. Where HLA class I and class II types were available, the types were taken from metadata supplied by the sample provider, not from assay-based typing. The repertoires were released in a freely available public database intended as a resource for research on the immune response to SARS-CoV-2.

TCRbeta CDR3 regions were amplified from genomic DNA using the immunoSEQ Assay, a bias-controlled multiplex PCR. As for how the authors treated the data: Within the assay, amplification of reference gene primers was used to estimate how many nucleated cells each sample contained. Sequence reads were collapsed and filtered to measure the absolute abundance of every unique TCRbeta CDR3 rearrangement. Productive Simpson clonality was computed per sample as the square root of Simpson's diversity index over productive rearrangements. In TCRdb, the immuneACCESS table is reduced to in-frame sequences with V and J assigned. These tables do not hold every clone; where another copy was compared, an unresolved V gene accounts for under half, and the others remain unexplained. That table furnishes V, J and clone size, whereas the DNA furnished D and trimming. In all, the sample holds 90,000 to 120,000 clones, and about 86% of those were seen once. 2% to 3% of the sample is held by the ten biggest clonotypes.

A note on this clone: Its antigen specificity is not known. The sample holds no much larger clone one base away, and base qualities are not on file.

Deletion took 0 bases off V and 1 base off J, with a span of 12 bases between the germline ends. Inclusive of the bounding cysteine and phenylalanine, the CDR3 is 16 residues long. The entry retains the CDR3 DNA only, 48 bases that are in frame from base 1. Based on the germline V gene, the CDR1 and CDR2 sequences are KGHSH and LQKENI. Findings and caveats that apply to the study as a whole: The quantity of clinical and demographic metadata differed by source and by participant and was supplied without curation.

Enrolling through a virtual design, the prospective study's participants ranged in age from roughly 18 to 95 years and lived across approximately 25 United States geographic areas. In the prospective study, cohorts were assigned on the basis of participant-reported clinical history obtained from a screening survey and a study questionnaire. Recovered participants in ImmuneRACE Cohort 3 were defined as having two consecutive negative NP/OP PCR tests, clearance from a healthcare professional, or resolution of symptoms. In the prospective study, mobile phlebotomists collected whole blood, serum and a nasopharyngeal or oropharyngeal swab from each participant. Prospective study participants could optionally give additional blood draws and questionnaires over a roughly 2-month period. Before DNA extraction, prospective study blood samples were shipped either frozen or at room temperature.

The TCR sequence derives from a woman aged 45-65 years who had recovered from COVID-19. Material: PBMCs or T cells enriched from blood (not recorded which). The sequence links TRBV18 to TRBJ2-5; the D gene lacks a confident call. The bases read TGTGCCAGCTCACCACCGGGCACCTTGACCCAAGAGACCCAGTACTTC. The encoded protein is CASSPPGTLTQETQYF.